This T cell receptor beta chain comes out of a study of blood T cell repertoires in COVID-19. Whole-study context: PBMCs, B-cell-depleted T cells, or T cells provided the cDNA or gDNA that made up the material.

V lost 10 bases to trimming and J lost 5 bases, with 15 bases between them. CDR1 is MDHEN and CDR2 is SYDVKM in the germline V gene. The CDR3 length is 12 residues. Authors' data handling: Reference gene primers were amplified, and this amplification served to estimate nucleated cell counts. Sequencing used immunoSEQ multiplex PCR; TCRdb keeps in-frame clones, though not all of them. V, J and clone size are taken as reported in that table, and D and trimming were inferred from the DNA itself. The sample consists of over 350,000 clones, 70% to 90% of them appearing once. Participants' reported clinical history set cohort assignment.

The TCR originated in a woman in her late teens or twenties with acute COVID-19. Sequences were obtained from PBMCs or T cells enriched from blood (not recorded which). V gene TRBV28 combines with J gene TRBJ2-7, with D possibly matching TRBD1 (6 bases). This CDR3 is CATQEQGHEQYF. CDR3 nucleotide sequence: TGTGCCACCCAAGAACAGGGCCACGAGCAGTACTTC.